The 29 T cell receptor beta chains given below trace back to one sample, sequenced in a study of cytomegalovirus exposure and HLA in healthy donors. The PCR employed 60 Vbeta primers together with 13 Jbeta primers. Profiling relied on immunoSEQ multiplex PCR, and the TCRdb table lists in-frame clones only, not all of them. Among 150,000 to 200,000 clones listed, roughly three quarters were seen once. The specimen was PBMCs. Source of these receptors: a woman aged 45 to 65 in good health and CMV-seronegative.

The chain joins TRBV9 to TRBJ2-5; 7 bases match TRBD2. The V gene's germline CDR1 is SGDLS and CDR2 YYNGEE. The CDR3 is 16 residues long. The trim removed 0 bases at V and 1 base at J, leaving 6 bases unmatched. The CDR3 region has the DNA TGTGCCAGCAGCGTAGCGGGGGGTGCAGGCCAAGAGACCCAGTACTTC. It yields the protein CASSVAGGAGQETQYF.

Written as DNA, the CDR3 is TGTGCCAGCAGCCCGTTTGTAGTTCTGAGTGAAGCTTTCTTT. This sequence encodes CASSPFVVLSEAFF. The V and J genes are TRBV7-2 and TRBJ1-1, with no clear D. Germline V gene sequence: CDR1 SGHTA, CDR2 FQGNSA. The CDR3 totals 14 residues. With 5 bases removed from V and 7 bases from J, the gap between germline ends came to 17 bases.

The rearrangement joins TRBV1 to TRBJ1-2; the D call of TRBD1 is as the table states it, not checked on the DNA. TRBV1 is shown as a pseudogene. The CDR3 length is 13 residues. This CDR3 is CTSSQNRGAGYTF. The CDR3, as DNA: TGCACCAGCAGCCAGAACAGGGGAGCTGGCTACACCTTC.

The J gene is TRBJ2-1, the V gene TRBV6-1, with 11 bases lining up with TRBD2. Germline assignment: CDR1 MNHNS and CDR2 SASEGT. J lost 0 bases, V lost 8 bases, and 3 bases had no gene match. The CDR3 consists of 15 residues. CDR3 protein: CASYGLAGSYNEQFF. CDR3 sequence (DNA): TGTGCCAGCTACGGACTAGCGGGCTCCTACAATGAGCAGTTCTTC.

Written as DNA, the CDR3 is TGTGCCAGCAGCTTCGGAACAGGGGGCCGGAATGAGCAGTTCTTC. It specifies CASSFGTGGRNEQFF. This rearrangement joins TRBV7-8 to TRBJ2-1; 9 bases match TRBD1. Germline values: CDR1 SGHVS, CDR2 FQNEAQ. The CDR3 is 15 amino acids. After removal of 3 bases from V and 7 bases from J, the junction contained 7 bases not matched to a gene.

The sample holds one count of this clone. The rearrangement links TRBV4-1 to TRBJ2-5; 7 bases line up with TRBD2. The J segment lost 0 bases and the V segment lost 3 bases, leaving 7 bases of the junction unmatched. The CDR3 contains 16 residues. CDR1 is MGHRA, CDR2 YSYEKL, per germline. CDR3 amino acids: CASSHPRGDYQETQYF. In DNA, the CDR3 is TGCGCCAGCAGCCATCCTCGGGGGGACTACCAAGAGACCCAGTACTTC.

The rearrangement joins TRBV11-3 to TRBJ2-5; 7 nucleotides line up with TRBD2. Germline V gene lookup returns CDR1 SGHNT and CDR2 YENEEA. V gave up 2 bases and J gave up 1 base; unmatched junction bases: 4. The CDR3 contains 15 residues. The CDR3 protein is CASSLSSGPQETQYF. DNA for the CDR3: TGTGCCAGCAGCTTATCTAGCGGCCCCCAAGAGACCCAGTACTTC.

The CDR3 region has the DNA TGTGCCAGCTCACCCCAGGGATTAGATGGCTACACCTTC. Translated, it gives CASSPQGLDGYTF. The V gene is TRBV18, the J gene TRBJ1-2; tentative D call: TRBD1 (5 bases). Trimming pared 3 bases from V and 6 bases from J, leaving 11 bases between. This CDR3 has 13 residues. Germline lookup yields CDR1 KGHSH and CDR2 LQKENI.

This chain links TRBV7-2 with TRBJ2-7; D is possibly TRBD2 (5 bases). The CDR3 runs 16 residues. V dropped 0 bases and J dropped 4 bases, with 16 bases sitting between them. CDR1 is SGHTA, CDR2 FQGNSA, per germline. The CDR3 sequence: CASSLAGSGSPYEQYF. The CDR3 DNA follows: TGTGCCAGCAGCTTAGCGGGGTCGGGGAGCCCATACGAGCAGTACTTC.

This sequence joins TRBV30 and TRBJ2-1, with a tentative D call TRBD2 (6 bases). The V gene's germline CDR1 is GTSNPN and CDR2 SVGIG (reference sequence). Trimming pared 4 bases from V and 8 bases from J, leaving 15 bases between. The CDR3 contains 13 residues. CDR3 DNA: TGTGCCTGGAATCGTCCGACTAGTTATGAGCAGTTCTTC. Its translation is CAWNRPTSYEQFF.

This clone was recorded a few times. The rearrangement links TRBV4-3 to TRBJ2-7, with D maybe TRBD2 (6 bases). Germline CDR1 is LGHNA and CDR2 is YSLEER. This CDR3 region has 14 residues. Trimming pared 1 base from V and 3 bases from J, leaving 10 bases between. The CDR3 sequence: CASSQVGGNYEQYF. CDR3 nucleotides: TGCGCCAGCAGCCAAGTTGGGGGGAACTACGAGCAGTACTTC.

This clone has only a few counts. The gene calls are TRBV28 and TRBJ2-2; unclear D gene. This CDR3 spans 14 amino acids. Trimming pared 3 bases from V and 3 bases from J, leaving 8 bases between. CDR1 MDHEN and CDR2 SYDVKM come from the germline V gene. The CDR3 DNA reads TGTGCCAGCAGTTTGTTAAGCGACACCGGGGAGCTGTTTTTT. Its translation: CASSLLSDTGELFF.

This clone has only one observation. The chain combines TRBV4-1 with TRBJ1-4; D is perhaps TRBD1 (5 bases). Germline V gene data show CDR1 as MGHRA and CDR2 as YSYEKL. The V and J ends lost 1 base and 0 bases respectively, with 24 bases between them. CDR3 length: 21 amino acids. DNA of the CDR3: TGCGCCAGCAGCCAAGGTTTCGAAAGGGGCACTGTCCCGGCAACTAATGAAAAACTGTTTTTT. Residues: CASSQGFERGTVPATNEKLFF.

CDR3 DNA sequence: TGTGCCAGTAGTTCCTACAGGGCCCGCCTAGCGGGGGTTTTCTCCTACAATGAGCAGTTCTTC. It is translated as CASSSYRARLAGVFSYNEQFF. The chain recombines TRBV19 with TRBJ2-1; 10 nucleotides line up with TRBD2. The CDR3 loop spans 21 amino acids. Germline V gives CDR1 LNHDA, CDR2 SQIVND (reference sequence). V shed 5 bases and J 0 bases; nucleotides not matched to a gene: 19.

In its sample, this clone was seen once. The chain links TRBV5-4 to TRBJ2-1, with TRBD2 matching over 8 bases. V lost 5 bases to trimming and J lost 4 bases; unmatched junction nucleotides: 5. The CDR3 runs to 14 residues. The V gene's germline CDR1 is SGHNT and CDR2 YYREEE (reference sequence). The DNA of the CDR3 is TGTGCCAGCAGTCCGGGGGGGTTATACAATGAGCAGTTCTTC. Translating it yields CASSPGGLYNEQFF.

The chain recombines TRBV6-5 with TRBJ2-5; 12 bases fit TRBD2. The end of the DNA aligns better with TRBJ2-7, so the J call may be wrong. CDR3 length equals 15 residues. Germline lookup yields CDR1 MNHEY and CDR2 SVGAGI. Written as DNA, the CDR3 is TGTGCCAGCAGTTACTCACAGGGACTAGCGGGCGAGCAGTACTTC. It codes for CASSYSQGLAGEQYF.

This rearrangement joins TRBV15 to TRBJ1-3, with 12 bases identical to TRBD1. With 1 base clipped from V and 0 bases from J, the junction kept 7 bases outside the gene matches. This CDR3 comprises 19 residues. Germline CDR1 is LNHNV and CDR2 is YYDKDF (reference sequence). This CDR3 is CATSRGDRGRRHSGNTIYF. CDR3 sequence (DNA): TGTGCCACCAGCAGAGGGGACAGGGGGCGAAGGCACTCTGGAAACACCATATATTTT.

The chain joins TRBV28 to TRBJ1-1; 7 nucleotides match TRBD1. V shed 6 bases and J 2 bases; nucleotides not matched to a gene: 6. The CDR3 spans 14 residues. The germline V gene has CDR1 MDHEN and CDR2 SYDVKM. Here the CDR3 DNA reads TGTGCCAGCAGGCGAACAGGGGTCAACACTGAAGCTTTCTTT. As protein: CASRRTGVNTEAFF.

The chain links TRBV5-4 to TRBJ2-1, with 10 bases identical to TRBD2. J was trimmed by 4 bases and V by 5 bases; bases with no gene match: 6. There are 15 residues in the CDR3. CDR1 and CDR2 from the germline V gene are SGHNT and YYREEE (reference sequence). The CDR3 sequence: CASRRSSGSYNEQFF. The DNA for the CDR3 is TGTGCCAGCAGGCGATCTAGCGGGAGTTACAATGAGCAGTTCTTC.

V is TRBV5-6 and J is TRBJ2-7; D might be TRBD1 (5 bases). Germline V lookup: CDR1 SGHDT, CDR2 YYEEEE. The CDR3 is 12 amino acids. The germline V and J ends were trimmed by 2 bases and 3 bases, with 6 bases remaining between them. CDR3 residues: CASSFRGYEQYF. CDR3 DNA: TGTGCCAGCAGCTTTAGGGGCTACGAGCAGTACTTC. The entire variable domain, with the rest obtained from reference TRBV5-6 and TRBJ2-7, is as follows: DAGVTQSPTHLIKTRGQQVTLRCSPKSGHDTVSWYQQALGQGPQFIFQYYEEEERQRGNFPDRFSGHQFPNYSSELNVNALLLGDSALYLCASSFRGYEQYFGPGTRLTVT.

This clone was detected a few times. The chain is built from TRBV6-1 and TRBJ1-5; TRBD1 aligns across 11 bases. The CDR3 has 18 residues. Looked up from germline, CDR1 is MNHNS and CDR2 is SASEGT. V dropped 0 bases and J dropped 6; count of bases not matched to a gene: 10. Written as DNA, the CDR3 is TGTGCCAGCAGTGAAGCGCTTTCCGGACAGGGGGCAGTTCAGCCCCAGCATTTT. Amino acids: CASSEALSGQGAVQPQHF.

The rearrangement links TRBV5-1 to TRBJ2-6, with D unclear. CDR1 and CDR2 (germline): SGHRS, YFSETQ. This CDR3 has 16 amino acids. Trimming cost V 0 bases and J 0 bases, with 7 bases left between them. This CDR3 is CASSLGTVSGANVLTF. The CDR3 DNA sequence: TGCGCCAGCAGCTTGGGTACAGTCTCTGGGGCCAACGTCCTGACTTTC.

The gene calls are TRBV7-2 and TRBJ2-3; 10 bases fit TRBD2. This CDR3 has 15 residues. J gave up 3 bases and V 0 bases, and 0 bases lay outside the gene matches. Per the germline V gene, CDR1 is SGHTA and CDR2 is FQGNSA. CDR3 amino acids: CASSLAGLATDTQYF. CDR3 bases: TGTGCCAGCAGCTTAGCGGGACTAGCGACAGATACGCAGTATTTT. Looking up the rest from reference TRBV7-2 and TRBJ2-3 gives the full variable domain: GAGVSQSPSNKVTEKGKDVELRCDPISGHTALYWYRQSLGQGLEFLIYFQGNSAPDKSGLPSDRFSAERTGGSVSTLTIQRTQQEDSAVYLCASSLAGLATDTQYFGPGTRLTVL.

V usage is TRBV4-1 and J usage is TRBJ1-1, with no clear D. The CDR3 spans 13 residues. V was pared by 1 base and J by 0 bases, with 3 bases between. CDR1 and CDR2 from the germline V gene are MGHRA and YSYEKL. CDR3 DNA sequence: TGCGCCAGCAGCCAAGTCTTGAACACTGAAGCTTTCTTT. It translates to CASSQVLNTEAFF.

CDR3 in amino acids: CASSVASGGGGQFF. The DNA of the CDR3 is TGTGCCAGCAGCGTAGCTAGCGGGGGGGGAGGGCAGTTCTTC. The chain carries TRBV9 and TRBJ2-1; 12 bases fit TRBD2. The CDR3 extends over 14 amino acids. With V trimmed by 0 bases and J by 12 bases, 4 bases remained unmatched. Germline values: CDR1 SGDLS, CDR2 YYNGEE.

This chain uses TRBV7-2 with TRBJ1-4; weak D call: TRBD1 (6 bases). CDR1 and CDR2 from the germline V gene are SGHTA and FQGNSA. The CDR3 consists of 15 residues. The ends were cut back, 3 bases at V and 8 bases at J, with 16 bases in the middle. As DNA, the CDR3 is TGTGCCAGCAGCTTCGACAGGTCCAAGGGGGAAAAACTGTTTTTT. Translated: CASSFDRSKGEKLFF.

This sequence joins TRBV7-2 and TRBJ1-6; a weak D match, TRBD1 (5 bases). The CDR3 totals 15 residues. V was clipped by 8 bases and J by 6 bases, with 17 bases between them. Germline V gene sequence: CDR1 SGHTA, CDR2 FQGNSA. This CDR3 is CASFVTGVLNSPLHF. The CDR3 region has the DNA TGTGCCAGCTTCGTCACAGGAGTCCTTAATTCACCCCTCCACTTT.

The gene calls are TRBV28 and TRBJ1-5; 7 nucleotides line up with TRBD1. Germline V gene data show CDR1 as MDHEN and CDR2 as SYDVKM. The V and J ends lost 8 bases and 8 bases, in that order; junction bases with no gene match: 15. The CDR3 sequence is 15 residues long. CDR3: CASSIRGTVSEPQHF. Here the CDR3 DNA reads TGTGCCAGCTCCATTCGCGGGACAGTGTCGGAGCCCCAGCATTTT.

This chain joins TRBV5-8 and TRBJ2-3, with D unresolved. The CDR3 is 13 residues long. Germline loops: CDR1 SGHTS, CDR2 YDEGEE. Trimming left V 2 bases short and J 2 bases short, with 6 bases between. CDR3 nucleotides: TGTGCCAGCAGCTTCTCCTACACAGATACGCAGTATTTT. This codes for CASSFSYTDTQYF.